This record looks at one TCR beta chain sequence and its context. The table came from immunoSEQ multiplex PCR; TCRdb's copy has only in-frame clones and leaves some out. In the table there are fewer than 35,000 clones, approximately 92% of which are singletons. These data are taken from a study of blood T cell repertoires in COVID-19. For the study at large: Collection of acute and convalescent COVID-19 samples took place in the United States, Italy and Spain. From T cells, B-cell-depleted T cells, or PBMCs came the material, which was cDNA or gDNA.

The sample was peripheral blood. This sequence was found in an elderly man with acute or convalescent COVID-19.

The CDR3 sequence: CASSIEAATNEKLFF. The CDR3 coding sequence is TGTGCCAGTAGTATCGAGGCAGCTACTAATGAAAAACTGTTTTTT. V is TRBV19 and J is TRBJ1-4; D uncertain. CDR1 LNHDA and CDR2 SQIVND come from the germline V gene (reference sequence). The CDR3 is 15 amino acids. V lost 3 bases to trimming and J lost 2 bases, with 10 bases between them.